These 23 T cell receptor beta chains came from one sample sequenced in a study of shared clonotypes between healthy human individuals (TCRdb year 2020). CD8 naive samples consisted of CD45RO-negative cells that were positively selected for CCR7, yielding a CD45RA+CCR7+ population without TemRA cells. Library prep was done by the immunoSEQ multiplex PCR assay. The table comes from immuneACCESS by way of TCRdb, which keeps in-frame sequences with V and J called. Part of the clones is missing from these tables; in studies checked, under half for an unresolved V gene and the rest for unknown reasons. The sample yields about 600,000 clones; roughly 98% were counted once. Approximately 0.33% of the sample lies in the top ten. The sequencing input was naive CD8+ T cells sorted from blood. The cell subset or site label, as the study defines it: CD45RA+CCR7+. The receptors were gathered from a man between 25 and 39 years old in good health.

The rearrangement joins TRBV7-9 to TRBJ1-2; D call uncertain. CDR1 SEHNR and CDR2 FQNEAQ come from the germline V gene (reference sequence). Trimming cost V 1 base and J 3 bases, with 12 bases left between them. The CDR3 has 15 amino acids. CDR3 nucleotides: TGTGCCAGCAGCTTAGGGACCCTTGGGGACTATGGCTACACCTTC. Translating gives CASSLGTLGDYGYTF.

This clone appeared once. The chain is built from TRBV5-4 and TRBJ2-5, with D possibly being TRBD1 (6 bases). Germline lookup yields CDR1 SGHNT and CDR2 YYREEE (reference sequence). The CDR3 loop spans 13 amino acids. V lost 4 bases and J 5 bases, leaving 12 bases between the germline ends. Here the CDR3 reads CASSHTGKETQYF. CDR3 in DNA: TGTGCCAGCAGCCATACAGGGAAGGAGACCCAGTACTTC. Complete variable domain (other parts from reference TRBV5-4 and TRBJ2-5): ETGVTQSPTHLIKTRGQQVTLRCSSQSGHNTVSWYQQALGQGPQFIFQYYREEENGRGNFPPRFSGLQFPNYSSELNVNALELDDSALYLCASSHTGKETQYFGPGTRLLVL.

V and J are TRBV28 and TRBJ1-5; maybe TRBD1 (6 bases). The CDR3 spans 14 residues. The V and J ends lost 6 bases and 3 bases respectively, with 12 bases between them. Germline V CDR1 and CDR2: MDHEN, SYDVKM. The CDR3 sequence is CASSPTGYNQPQHF. The CDR3 DNA reads TGTGCCAGCAGCCCTACAGGGTACAATCAGCCCCAGCATTTT.

The rearrangement links TRBV29-1 to TRBJ1-4; possibly TRBD1 for D (5 bases). This CDR3 has 12 amino acids. The germline V gene has CDR1 SQVTM and CDR2 ANQGSEA. The germline V and J ends were trimmed by 7 bases and 6 bases, with 12 bases remaining between them. The CDR3 DNA follows: TGCAGCGGGGTGGAAGGGGATGAAAAACTGTTTTTT. It is translated as CSGVEGDEKLFF.

This rearrangement joins TRBV15 to TRBJ1-3; D is unclear. Germline CDR1 is LNHNV and CDR2 is YYDKDF (reference sequence). This CDR3 has 16 amino acids. The ends were cut back, 2 bases at V and 0 bases at J, with 11 bases in the middle. The CDR3 DNA reads as TGTGCCACCAGCAGACAGGACGAACTCTCTGGAAACACCATATATTTT. As protein: CATSRQDELSGNTIYF.

This clone was observed once. This rearrangement joins TRBV2 to TRBJ2-5, with a tentative D call TRBD1 (5 bases). Germline loops: CDR1 SNHLY, CDR2 FYNNEI. The CDR3 has 13 amino acids. V lost 11 bases, J lost 3 bases, and 16 bases lay in between. CDR3 loop: CAARRVNEETQYF. The DNA of the CDR3 is TGTGCCGCTCGCAGGGTGAACGAAGAGACCCAGTACTTC.

About this clone: This CDR3 is also generated by other DNA sequences in the sample. The chain links TRBV19 to TRBJ2-7; 9 positions agree with TRBD1. CDR1 LNHDA and CDR2 SQIVND come from the germline V gene (reference sequence). V gave up 3 bases and J gave up 1 base; unmatched junction bases: 1. This CDR3 spans 14 amino acids. CDR3 nucleotides: TGTGCCAGTAGTATGACAGGGGGGTCCTACGAGCAGTACTTC. Translating gives CASSMTGGSYEQYF. The complete variable domain, with remaining parts taken from reference TRBV19 and TRBJ2-7, reads DGGITQSPKYLFRKEGQNVTLSCEQNLNHDAMYWYRQDPGQGLRLIYYSQIVNDFQKGDIAEGYSVSREKKESFPLTVTSAQKNPTAFYLCASSMTGGSYEQYFGPGTRLTVT.

V gene TRBV7-9 combines with J gene TRBJ1-5; D is possibly TRBD1 (5 bases). This CDR3 has 14 residues. CDR1 and CDR2 (germline): SEHNR, FQNEAQ (reference sequence). V shed 5 bases and J shed 4 bases, with 12 bases lying between them. The CDR3 reads CASSHDSFNQPQHF. CDR3 in DNA: TGTGCCAGCAGCCACGACAGCTTTAATCAGCCCCAGCATTTT. Looking up the rest from reference TRBV7-9 and TRBJ1-5 gives the full variable domain: DTGVSQNPRHKITKRGQNVTFRCDPISEHNRLYWYRQTLGQGPEFLTYFQNEAQLEKSRLLSDRFSAERPKGSFSTLEIQRTEQGDSAMYLCASSHDSFNQPQHFGDGTRLSIL.

V is TRBV5-1 and J is TRBJ2-7, with 14 nucleotides matching TRBD2. CDR3 length equals 15 residues. The J segment lost 3 bases and the V segment lost 4 bases, leaving 3 bases of the junction unmatched. Per the germline V gene, CDR1 is SGHRS and CDR2 is YFSETQ. Here the CDR3 DNA reads TGCGCCAGCAGCCCGGGACTAGCGGGAGACTACGAGCAGTACTTC. This sequence encodes CASSPGLAGDYEQYF. Full variable domain (remainder filled in from reference TRBV5-1 and TRBJ2-7): KAGVTQTPRYLIKTRGQQVTLSCSPISGHRSVSWYQQTPGQGLQFLFEYFSETQRNKGNFPGRFSGRQFSNSRSEMNVSTLELGDSALYLCASSPGLAGDYEQYFGPGTRLTVT.

V is TRBV7-6 and J is TRBJ2-1; no firm D call. Germline V lookup: CDR1 SGHVS, CDR2 FNYEAQ. The CDR3 sequence is 15 residues long. Trimming removed 4 bases from V and 0 bases from J, with 10 bases in between. CDR3 protein: CASSSGSGSYNEQFF. The CDR3 DNA reads as TGTGCCAGCAGCTCAGGTTCTGGCTCCTACAATGAGCAGTTCTTC.

Concerning this clone itself: Within the sample, other DNA sequences also encode this same CDR3. The genes are TRBV6-5 and TRBJ2-7; D might be TRBD1 (5 bases). The germline gives CDR1 MNHEY, CDR2 SVGAGI. Trimming shortened V by 3 bases and J by 1 base, and 10 bases separated the two germline ends. CDR3 length equals 14 residues. The CDR3 loop reads CASSYSRASYEQYF. DNA for the CDR3: TGTGCCAGCAGTTATAGCAGGGCATCCTACGAGCAGTACTTC.

The J gene is TRBJ1-2, the V gene TRBV28; D is unresolved. CDR1 is MDHEN and CDR2 is SYDVKM in the germline V gene. The CDR3 length is 15 residues. Trimming removed 1 base from V and 4 bases from J, with 13 bases in between. CDR3 nucleotide sequence: TGTGCCAGCAGTTTATCCCTCTCTCCGACCTATGGCTACACCTTC. Protein: CASSLSLSPTYGYTF.

The J gene is TRBJ2-2, the V gene TRBV18, with a weak D call TRBD1 (6 bases). The V end lost 6 bases, the J end lost 1 base, and 15 bases lay between the germline ends. This CDR3 has 16 residues. CDR1 is KGHSH and CDR2 is LQKENI in the germline V gene. CDR3 protein: CASSPIPGQNTGELFF. DNA of the CDR3: TGTGCCAGCTCTCCGATACCGGGACAGAACACCGGGGAGCTGTTTTTT.

As to this clone: This same CDR3 is encoded by further DNA sequences in the sample. The V call is TRBV9, the J call TRBJ1-2; D remains unclear. Trimming took off 2 bases at V and 1 base at J, with 6 bases between the two ends. Germline CDR1 and CDR2: SGDLS and YYNGEE. The CDR3 has 13 residues. DNA for the CDR3: TGTGCCAGCAGCGTCGGCAGTAACTATGGCTACACCTTC. It yields the protein CASSVGSNYGYTF. The full variable domain, in which reference TRBV9 and TRBJ1-2 provide the parts outside the CDR3, is DSGVTQTPKHLITATGQRVTLRCSPRSGDLSVYWYQQSLDQGLQFLIQYYNGEERAKGNILERFSAQQFPDLHSELNLSSLELGDSALYFCASSVGSNYGYTFGSGTRLTVV.

The chain recombines TRBV9 with TRBJ2-6; D is ambiguous. V was shortened by 0 bases and J by 0 bases, with 4 bases between the two germline ends. The CDR3 is 15 residues long. The germline CDR1 and CDR2 sequences are SGDLS and YYNGEE. This chain's CDR3 is CASSVENSGANVLTF. CDR3 sequence (DNA): TGTGCCAGCAGCGTAGAAAACTCTGGGGCCAACGTCCTGACTTTC.

This sequence joins TRBV29-1 and TRBJ2-7; perhaps D is TRBD1 or TRBD2 (5 bases each). The ends were cut back, 4 bases at V and 7 bases at J, with 20 bases in the middle. CDR1 and CDR2 (germline): SQVTM, ANQGSEA. The CDR3 runs 14 residues. CDR3 DNA: TGCAGCGTTGGCCGGGACCGAAATTGGAGAGAGCAGTACTTC. It yields the protein CSVGRDRNWREQYF.

J is TRBJ2-3 and V is TRBV5-4; a possible D gene is TRBD2 (5 bases). Trimming removed 1 base from V and 1 base from J, with 22 bases in between. Germline-derived CDR1 and CDR2 are SGHNT and YYREEE (reference sequence). The CDR3 spans 19 residues. The CDR3 loop reads CASSLRSVGVLYGTDTQYF. CDR3 DNA sequence: TGTGCCAGCAGCTTGCGGTCCGTGGGAGTGCTATACGGCACAGATACGCAGTATTTT.

This sequence joins TRBV9 and TRBJ1-3; TRBD1 agrees at 7 bases. Germline CDR1 is SGDLS and CDR2 is YYNGEE. This CDR3 has 15 amino acids. V lost 3 bases and J lost 8; bases outside the gene matches: 11. This CDR3 is CASSEGTAGEHTIYF. CDR3 sequence (DNA): TGTGCCAGCAGCGAAGGGACAGCCGGGGAACACACCATATATTTT.

The rearrangement links TRBV5-6 to TRBJ2-1; TRBD2 agrees at 9 bases. V lost 4 bases, J lost 8 bases, and 10 bases stayed unmatched. The CDR3 length is 15 residues. CDR1 and CDR2 from the germline V gene are SGHDT and YYEEEE. The CDR3 reads CASSPGSGRPDEQFF. CDR3 DNA: TGTGCCAGCAGCCCGGGTAGCGGGAGACCGGATGAGCAGTTCTTC.

The chain recombines TRBV5-1 with TRBJ2-7; the D is unclear. The CDR3 sequence is 14 residues long. Deletions cut 0 bases from V and 5 bases from J, with 12 bases between. Germline CDR1 is SGHRS and CDR2 is YFSETQ. The CDR3 DNA is TGCGCCAGCAGCTTGGTCAGTCTTCTGGACGAGCAGTACTTC. Protein sequence: CASSLVSLLDEQYF.

The CDR3 spells CASGTTGSGEQFF. The CDR3, as DNA: TGTGCCAGCGGAACCACGGGGTCCGGTGAGCAGTTCTTC. The chain joins TRBV27 to TRBJ2-1, with a weak D call TRBD2 (5 bases). The V gene lost 8 bases and the J gene lost 9 bases, with 17 bases spanning the gap. CDR3 length: 13 amino acids. Germline V gives CDR1 MNHEY, CDR2 SMNVEV (reference sequence).

The chain links TRBV9 to TRBJ2-2; 9 bases are shared with TRBD1. The CDR3 totals 16 residues. Trimming removed 4 bases from V and 3 bases from J; junction bases left unmatched: 7. Germline V CDR1 and CDR2: SGDLS, YYNGEE. For the CDR3, the DNA is TGTGCCAGCAGCCCATCCGGGACAGGGTACACCGGGGAGCTGTTTTTT. The encoded protein is CASSPSGTGYTGELFF.

This clone is a singleton in its sample. The genes are TRBV2 and TRBJ2-3; D gene uncertain. Germline CDR1 is SNHLY and CDR2 is FYNNEI. The CDR3 consists of 12 residues. Trimming stripped 10 bases from V and 1 base from J, with 9 bases between. DNA for the CDR3: TGTGCCACTTCCAGCCGCACAGATACGCAGTATTTT. Translation: CATSSRTDTQYF.